This TCR beta chain was identified in a study of shared clonotypes between healthy human individuals. CD45RO-negative CD8 cells positively selected for CCR7 made up the naive population, which excluded terminally differentiated effector memory CD45RA+ cells. Methods used by the authors: Filtering was not the same, since immunoSEQ gave junction-only sequences without quality scores. TCRdb's copy holds only in-frame clones and misses some; the assay was immunoSEQ multiplex PCR. V, J and clone size are those of that table, while D and trimming were read from the DNA. This sample yields about 2.2 million clones, of which about 94% are seen a single time; under 2% belongs to the top ten. Trimming shortened V by 0 bases and J by 9 bases, and 15 bases separated the two germline ends. The CDR3 totals 15 residues. CDR1 is LNHDA, CDR2 SQIVND, per germline (reference sequence). This clone occurred a few times.

Sequencing was performed on naive CD8+ T cells from PBMCs. The TCR was taken from a man between 18 and 29 years old in good health. Some clones in this sample may be carry-over from other donors' samples. The V gene is TRBV19, the J gene TRBJ2-1; perhaps TRBD2 as D (7 bases). CDR3 amino acids: CASSIDETGRVEQFF. The CDR3 bases are TGTGCCAGTAGTATAGATGAAACAGGGAGGGTTGAGCAGTTCTTC.